Described below is a single T cell receptor (beta chain) sequence and its context. Its antigen is unidentified. The sample belongs to a study of T cell responses to AZD1222 COVID-19 vaccine. CDR1 is MDHEN, CDR2 SYDVKM, per germline. V shed 6 bases and J 5 bases; nucleotides not matched to a gene: 12. The CDR3 runs to 16 residues. Overall study results and limits: Donors were largely white British and mainly female; clonal diversity was possibly underestimated.

The method was immunoSEQ multiplex PCR; TCRdb's version includes in-frame clones alone and lacks a portion of them. The profile shows some 84,000 clones, approximately 85% of them singletons. This chain connects TRBV28 to TRBJ2-5; 10 bases are a match to TRBD2. This sequence was found in an adult who received the AZD1222 COVID-19 vaccine. Source: peripheral blood, taken 28 days after the second AZD1222 dose. The CDR3: CASSSLAGEDRETQYF. As DNA, the CDR3 is TGTGCCAGCAGCAGCCTAGCGGGAGAGGATCGGGAGACCCAGTACTTC.